This T cell receptor beta chain was retrieved from a study of identical twins. cDNA molecules carried unique molecular identifiers, and template switching added a universal primer site. TCRdb ran MiXCR on the 5' RACE reads and lists one entry per CDR3 protein. The sample lists about 530,000 distinct CDR3 sequences, approximately 20% occurring once. This sample also appeared in a second study, on yellow fever vaccine responses in identical twins. From that paper: Twins reportedly mounted vaccine T cell responses that seemed partly convergent, partly personalized.

The clonotype was recovered from a woman between 18 and 30 years old in good health. The specimen sequenced was CD4+ T cells sorted from blood.

The CDR3 DNA follows: TGTGCCACTCCGGGACAGGGGAACACCGGGGAGCTGTTTTTT. It encodes CATPGQGNTGELFF. The chain employs TRBV12-3 or TRBV12-4 and TRBJ2-2; TRBD1 agrees at 9 bases. This CDR3 spans 14 amino acids. V was pared by 10 bases and J by 1 base, with 4 bases of the junction left unmatched.